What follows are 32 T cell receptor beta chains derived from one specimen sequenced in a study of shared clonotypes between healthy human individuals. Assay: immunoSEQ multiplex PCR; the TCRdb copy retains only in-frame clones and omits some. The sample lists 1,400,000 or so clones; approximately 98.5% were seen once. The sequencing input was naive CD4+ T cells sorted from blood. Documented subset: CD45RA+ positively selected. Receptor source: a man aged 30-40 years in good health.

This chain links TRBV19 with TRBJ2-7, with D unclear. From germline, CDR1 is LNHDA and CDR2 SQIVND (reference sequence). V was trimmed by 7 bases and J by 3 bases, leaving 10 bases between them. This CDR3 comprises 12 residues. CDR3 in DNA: TGTGCCAGTAAGTCGCGCGACTACGAGCAGTACTTC. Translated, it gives CASKSRDYEQYF.

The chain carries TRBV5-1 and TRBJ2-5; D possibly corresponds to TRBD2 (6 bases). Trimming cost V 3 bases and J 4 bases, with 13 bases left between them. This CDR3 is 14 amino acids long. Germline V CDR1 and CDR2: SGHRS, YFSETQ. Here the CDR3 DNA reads TGCGCCAGCAGCTCCGGGGAGGTAGGAGAGACCCAGTACTTC. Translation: CASSSGEVGETQYF.

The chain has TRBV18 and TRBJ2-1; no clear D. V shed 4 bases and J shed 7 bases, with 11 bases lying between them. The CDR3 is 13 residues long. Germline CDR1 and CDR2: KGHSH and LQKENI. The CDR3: CASSLLKENEQFF. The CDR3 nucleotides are TGTGCCAGCTCACTTCTAAAGGAAAATGAGCAGTTCTTC.

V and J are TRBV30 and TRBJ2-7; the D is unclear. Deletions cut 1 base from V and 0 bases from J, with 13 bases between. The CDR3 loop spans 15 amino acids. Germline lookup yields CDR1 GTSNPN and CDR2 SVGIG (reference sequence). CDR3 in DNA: TGTGCCTGGAGTGGCACGGGTCTTAGCTCCTACGAGCAGTACTTC. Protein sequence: CAWSGTGLSSYEQYF.

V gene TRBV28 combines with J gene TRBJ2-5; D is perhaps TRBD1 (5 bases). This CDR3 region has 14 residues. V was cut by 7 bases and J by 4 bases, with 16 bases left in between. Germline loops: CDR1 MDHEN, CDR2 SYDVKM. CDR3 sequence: CASTKQAMAETQYF. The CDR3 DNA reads TGTGCCAGCACCAAACAGGCAATGGCAGAGACCCAGTACTTC.

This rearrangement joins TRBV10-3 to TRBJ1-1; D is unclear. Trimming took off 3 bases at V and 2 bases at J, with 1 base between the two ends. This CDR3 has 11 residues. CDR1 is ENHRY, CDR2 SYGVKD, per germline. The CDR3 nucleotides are TGTGCCATCAGTGACAACACTGAAGCTTTCTTT. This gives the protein CAISDNTEAFF.

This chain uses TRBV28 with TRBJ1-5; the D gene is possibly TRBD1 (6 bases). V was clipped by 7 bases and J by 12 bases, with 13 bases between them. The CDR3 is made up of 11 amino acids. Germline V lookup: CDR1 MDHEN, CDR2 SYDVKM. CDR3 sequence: CASTGTGFQHF. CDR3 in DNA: TGTGCCAGCACCGGTACAGGGTTCCAGCATTTT.

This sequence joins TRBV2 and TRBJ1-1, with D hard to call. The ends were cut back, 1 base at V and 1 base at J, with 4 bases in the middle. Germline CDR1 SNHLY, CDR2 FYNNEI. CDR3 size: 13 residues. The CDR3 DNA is TGTGCCAGCAGTGAAGAGCAGAACACTGAAGCTTTCTTT. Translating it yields CASSEEQNTEAFF.

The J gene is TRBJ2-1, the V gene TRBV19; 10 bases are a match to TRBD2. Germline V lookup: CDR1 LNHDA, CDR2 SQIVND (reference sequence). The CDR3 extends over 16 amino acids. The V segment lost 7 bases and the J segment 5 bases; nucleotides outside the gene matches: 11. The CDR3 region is CASTDGTSGMNNEQFF. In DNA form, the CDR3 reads TGTGCCAGTACTGATGGTACTAGCGGGATGAACAATGAGCAGTTCTTC. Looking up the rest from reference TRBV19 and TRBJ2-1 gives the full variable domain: DGGITQSPKYLFRKEGQNVTLSCEQNLNHDAMYWYRQDPGQGLRLIYYSQIVNDFQKGDIAEGYSVSREKKESFPLTVTSAQKNPTAFYLCASTDGTSGMNNEQFFGPGTRLTVL.

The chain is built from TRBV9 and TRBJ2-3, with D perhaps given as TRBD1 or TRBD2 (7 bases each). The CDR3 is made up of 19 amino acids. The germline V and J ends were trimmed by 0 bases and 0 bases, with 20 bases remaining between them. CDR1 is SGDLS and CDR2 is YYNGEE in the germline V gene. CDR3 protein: CASSVAGGQPRSSTDTQYF. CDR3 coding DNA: TGTGCCAGCAGCGTAGCGGGGGGACAGCCCCGATCCAGCACAGATACGCAGTATTTT. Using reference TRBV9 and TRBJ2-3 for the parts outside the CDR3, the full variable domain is DSGVTQTPKHLITATGQRVTLRCSPRSGDLSVYWYQQSLDQGLQFLIQYYNGEERAKGNILERFSAQQFPDLHSELNLSSLELGDSALYFCASSVAGGQPRSSTDTQYFGPGTRLTVL.

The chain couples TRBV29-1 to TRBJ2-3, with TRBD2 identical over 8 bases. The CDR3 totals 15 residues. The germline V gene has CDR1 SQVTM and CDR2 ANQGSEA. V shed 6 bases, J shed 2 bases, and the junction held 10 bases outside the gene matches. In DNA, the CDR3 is TGCAGCGTGGATACTAGCGGACGGACCACAGATACGCAGTATTTT. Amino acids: CSVDTSGRTTDTQYF.

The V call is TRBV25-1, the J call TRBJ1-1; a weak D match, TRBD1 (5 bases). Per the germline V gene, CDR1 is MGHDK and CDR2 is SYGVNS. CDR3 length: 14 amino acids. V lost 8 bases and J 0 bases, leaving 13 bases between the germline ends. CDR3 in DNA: TGTGCCAGCGGACCAGGGCGGGTGAACACTGAAGCTTTCTTT. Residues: CASGPGRVNTEAFF.

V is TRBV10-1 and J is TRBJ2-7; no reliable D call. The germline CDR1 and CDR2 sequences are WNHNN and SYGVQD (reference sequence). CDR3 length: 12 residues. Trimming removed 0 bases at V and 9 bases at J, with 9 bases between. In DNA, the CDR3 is TGCGCCAGCAGTGAGTCTGGGGATGGGCAGTACTTC. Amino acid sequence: CASSESGDGQYF.

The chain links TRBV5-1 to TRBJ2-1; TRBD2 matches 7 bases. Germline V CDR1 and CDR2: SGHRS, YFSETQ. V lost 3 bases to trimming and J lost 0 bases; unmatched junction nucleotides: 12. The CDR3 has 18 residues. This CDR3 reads CASSWRVPGLSSYNEQFF. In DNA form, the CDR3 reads TGCGCCAGCAGCTGGAGGGTACCGGGACTAAGCTCCTACAATGAGCAGTTCTTC.

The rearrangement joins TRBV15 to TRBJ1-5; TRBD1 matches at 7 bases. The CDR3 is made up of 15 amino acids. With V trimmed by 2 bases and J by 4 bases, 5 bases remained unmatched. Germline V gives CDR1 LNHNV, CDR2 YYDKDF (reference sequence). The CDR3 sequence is CATSRTRGGNQPQHF. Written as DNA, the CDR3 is TGTGCCACCAGCAGAACCAGGGGGGGAAATCAGCCCCAGCATTTT.

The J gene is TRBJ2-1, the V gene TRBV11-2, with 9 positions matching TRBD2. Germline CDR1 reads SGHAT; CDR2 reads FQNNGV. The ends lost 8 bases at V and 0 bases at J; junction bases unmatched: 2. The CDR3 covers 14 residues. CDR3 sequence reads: CASRLAASYNEQFF. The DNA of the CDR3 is TGTGCCAGCCGACTAGCGGCCTCCTACAATGAGCAGTTCTTC.

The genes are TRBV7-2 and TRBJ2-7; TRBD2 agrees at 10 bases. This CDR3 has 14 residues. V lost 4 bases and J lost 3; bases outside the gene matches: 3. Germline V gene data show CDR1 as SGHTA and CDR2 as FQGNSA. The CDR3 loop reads CASSSLAGVYEQYF. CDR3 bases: TGTGCCAGCAGCTCCCTAGCGGGAGTCTACGAGCAGTACTTC. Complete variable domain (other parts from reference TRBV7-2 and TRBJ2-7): GAGVSQSPSNKVTEKGKDVELRCDPISGHTALYWYRQSLGQGLEFLIYFQGNSAPDKSGLPSDRFSAERTGGSVSTLTIQRTQQEDSAVYLCASSSLAGVYEQYFGPGTRLTVT.

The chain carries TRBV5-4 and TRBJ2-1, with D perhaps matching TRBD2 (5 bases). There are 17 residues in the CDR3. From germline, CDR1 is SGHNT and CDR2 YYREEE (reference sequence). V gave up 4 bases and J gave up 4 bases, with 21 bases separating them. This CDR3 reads CASSQEAPQKPYNEQFF. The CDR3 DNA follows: TGTGCCAGCAGCCAGGAGGCTCCGCAAAAACCATACAATGAGCAGTTCTTC.

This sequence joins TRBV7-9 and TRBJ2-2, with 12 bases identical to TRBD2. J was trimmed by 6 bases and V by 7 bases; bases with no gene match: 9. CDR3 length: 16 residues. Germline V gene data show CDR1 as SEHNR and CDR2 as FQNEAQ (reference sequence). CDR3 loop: CASTTTLAGGPGELFF. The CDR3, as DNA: TGTGCCAGCACCACAACCCTAGCGGGAGGGCCCGGGGAGCTGTTTTTT.

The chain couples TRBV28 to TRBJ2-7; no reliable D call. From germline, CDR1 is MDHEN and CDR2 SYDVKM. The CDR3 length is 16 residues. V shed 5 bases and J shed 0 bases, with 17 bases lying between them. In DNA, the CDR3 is TGTGCCAGCAGTCCCCAATCGAGCAGGAGCTCCTACGAGCAGTACTTC. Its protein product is CASSPQSSRSSYEQYF.

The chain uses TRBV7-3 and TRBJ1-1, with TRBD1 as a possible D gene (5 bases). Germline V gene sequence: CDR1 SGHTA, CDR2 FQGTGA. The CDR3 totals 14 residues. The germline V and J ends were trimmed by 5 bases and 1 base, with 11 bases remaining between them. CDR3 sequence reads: CASSRGHPNTEAFF. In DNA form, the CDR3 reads TGTGCCAGCAGCCGAGGACACCCGAACACTGAAGCTTTCTTT.

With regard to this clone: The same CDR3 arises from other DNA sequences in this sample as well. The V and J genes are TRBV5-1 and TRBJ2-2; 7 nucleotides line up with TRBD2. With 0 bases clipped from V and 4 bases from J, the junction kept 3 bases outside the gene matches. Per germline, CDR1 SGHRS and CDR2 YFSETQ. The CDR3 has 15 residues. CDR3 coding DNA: TGCGCCAGCAGCTTGGCCGGGGGGAGCACCGGGGAGCTGTTTTTT. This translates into CASSLAGGSTGELFF.

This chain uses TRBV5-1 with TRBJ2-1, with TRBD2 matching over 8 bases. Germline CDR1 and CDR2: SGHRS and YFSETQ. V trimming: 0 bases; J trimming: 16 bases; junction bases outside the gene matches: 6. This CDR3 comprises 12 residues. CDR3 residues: CASSLAGTSSFF. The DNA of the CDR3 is TGCGCCAGCAGCTTGGCCGGGACTAGTTCCTTCTTC.

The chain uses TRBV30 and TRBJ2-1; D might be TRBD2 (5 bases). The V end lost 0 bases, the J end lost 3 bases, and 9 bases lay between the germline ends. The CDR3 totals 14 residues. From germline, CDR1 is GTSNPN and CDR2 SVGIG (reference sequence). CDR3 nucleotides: TGTGCCTGGAGTGTAACGGGGATCTACAATGAGCAGTTCTTC. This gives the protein CAWSVTGIYNEQFF.

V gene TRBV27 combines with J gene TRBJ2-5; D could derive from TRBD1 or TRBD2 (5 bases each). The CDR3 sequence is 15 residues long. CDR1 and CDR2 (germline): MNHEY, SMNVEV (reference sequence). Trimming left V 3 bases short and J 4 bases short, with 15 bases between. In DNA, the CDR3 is TGTGCCAGCAGTTTCTATGGGACCCAGCCAGAGACCCAGTACTTC. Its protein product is CASSFYGTQPETQYF.

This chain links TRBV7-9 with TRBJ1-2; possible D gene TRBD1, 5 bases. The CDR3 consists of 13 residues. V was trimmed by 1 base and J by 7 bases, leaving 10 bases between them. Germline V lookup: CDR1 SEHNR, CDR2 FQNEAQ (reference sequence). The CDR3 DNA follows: TGTGCCAGCAGCTTAGGAGGGGTTAGTGGCTACACCTTC. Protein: CASSLGGVSGYTF.

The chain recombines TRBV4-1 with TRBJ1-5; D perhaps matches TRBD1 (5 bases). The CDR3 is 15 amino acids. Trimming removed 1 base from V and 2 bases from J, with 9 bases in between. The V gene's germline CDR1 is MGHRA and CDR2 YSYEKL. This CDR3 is CASSQGGSGNQPQHF. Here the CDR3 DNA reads TGCGCCAGCAGCCAAGGGGGGTCGGGCAATCAGCCCCAGCATTTT.

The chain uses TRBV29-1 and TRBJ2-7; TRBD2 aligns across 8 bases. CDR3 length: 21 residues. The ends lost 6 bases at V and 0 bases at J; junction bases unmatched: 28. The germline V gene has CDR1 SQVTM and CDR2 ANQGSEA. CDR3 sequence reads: CSVPPQPQLAEGRSSSYEQYF. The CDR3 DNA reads TGCAGCGTACCCCCCCAGCCCCAACTAGCGGAAGGACGATCTAGCTCCTACGAGCAGTACTTC.

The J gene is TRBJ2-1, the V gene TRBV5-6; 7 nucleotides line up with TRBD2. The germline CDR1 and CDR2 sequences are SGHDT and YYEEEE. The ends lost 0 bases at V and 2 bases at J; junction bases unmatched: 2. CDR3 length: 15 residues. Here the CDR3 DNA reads TGTGCCAGCAGCTTGGGCGGGAGAACCTACAATGAGCAGTTCTTC. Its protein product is CASSLGGRTYNEQFF.

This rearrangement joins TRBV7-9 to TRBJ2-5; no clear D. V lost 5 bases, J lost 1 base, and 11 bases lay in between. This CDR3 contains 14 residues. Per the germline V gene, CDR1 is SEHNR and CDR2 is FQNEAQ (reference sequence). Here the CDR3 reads CASSRSNSQETQYF. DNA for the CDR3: TGTGCCAGCAGCCGATCGAACAGCCAAGAGACCCAGTACTTC.

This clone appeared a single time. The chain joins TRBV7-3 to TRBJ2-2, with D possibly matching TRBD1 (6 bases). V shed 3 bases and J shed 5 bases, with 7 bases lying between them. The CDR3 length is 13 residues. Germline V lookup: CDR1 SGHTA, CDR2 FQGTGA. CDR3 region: CASSFRGTGELFF. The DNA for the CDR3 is TGTGCCAGCAGCTTTAGGGGGACCGGGGAGCTGTTTTTT.

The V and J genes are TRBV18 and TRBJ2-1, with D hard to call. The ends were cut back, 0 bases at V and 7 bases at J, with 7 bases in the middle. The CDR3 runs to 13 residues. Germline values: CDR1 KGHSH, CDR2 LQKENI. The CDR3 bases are TGTGCCAGCTCACCACCCCCCCGGAATGAGCAGTTCTTC. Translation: CASSPPPRNEQFF.